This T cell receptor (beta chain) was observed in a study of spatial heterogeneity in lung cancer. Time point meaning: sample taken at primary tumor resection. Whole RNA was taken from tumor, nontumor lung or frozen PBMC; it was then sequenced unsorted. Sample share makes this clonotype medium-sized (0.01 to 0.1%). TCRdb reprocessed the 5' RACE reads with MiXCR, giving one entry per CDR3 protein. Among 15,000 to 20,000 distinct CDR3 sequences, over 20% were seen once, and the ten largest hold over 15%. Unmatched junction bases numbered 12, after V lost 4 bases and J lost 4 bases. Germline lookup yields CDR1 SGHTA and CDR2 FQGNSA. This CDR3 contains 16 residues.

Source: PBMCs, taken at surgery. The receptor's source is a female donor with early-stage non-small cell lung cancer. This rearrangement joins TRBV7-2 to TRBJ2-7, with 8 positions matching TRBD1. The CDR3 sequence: CASSSHRTGFQYEQYF. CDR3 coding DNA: TGTGCCAGCAGCTCTCACCGGACAGGGTTTCAGTACGAGCAGTACTTC.